The 18 T cell receptor beta chains reported below all come from one sample, sequenced in a study of vaccination and CD4 T cells after COVID-19 (dated by TCRdb to between 2021 and 2022). Preparation of the library involved PCR. Instrument used: Illumina iSeq 100. TCR sequencing of DNA from cultured CD4+ T cells used the Oncomine TCR Beta short-read assay at the Johns Hopkins FTIC core. TCRdb reprocessing: public reads trimmed at Q25 with fastp, clones called with MiXCR, in-frame beta chains kept. One record per CDR3 amino acid sequence lists the most common genes and DNA. Recorded for this sample are around 15,000 distinct CDR3 sequences; about 35% of them occurred a single time. The top ten hold roughly 15% of the sample. What this sample's treatment or condition label stands for: roughly nine-day PBMC culture with coronavirus spike peptide pools or control peptides (ViraFEST assay). Their antigens are not known.

Source material: cultured CD4+ T cells from blood. These receptors originate from a human donor with COVID-19.

The V gene is TRBV9, the J gene TRBJ1-3; D is ambiguous. The CDR3 covers 13 residues. Between the trimmed V and J ends, which lost 0 bases and 11 bases, there was a span of 12 bases. Germline assignment: CDR1 SGDLS and CDR2 YYNGEE. CDR3 in DNA: TGTGCCAGCAGCGTAGATGCGGGGAGGGCCATATATTTT. Protein product: CASSVDAGRAIYF.

This clonotype was seen a single time. The genes are TRBV6-2 or TRBV6-3 and TRBJ2-7; TRBD2 matches 11 bases. The V segment lost 5 bases and the J segment 1 base; nucleotides outside the gene matches: 10. This CDR3 is built from 17 residues. Germline V gene data show CDR1 as MNHEY and CDR2 as SVGEGT. For the CDR3, the DNA is TGTGCCAGCAGTCTTGAAATGACTAGCGGGGCTTCCTACGAGCAGTACTTC. This translates into CASSLEMTSGASYEQYF.

This sequence joins TRBV6-4 and TRBJ1-2; D gene uncertain. The CDR3 runs to 13 residues. The germline V gene encodes CDR1 MRHNA and CDR2 SNTAGT. The V end lost 6 bases, the J end lost 2 bases, and 10 bases lay between the germline ends. The CDR3 sequence: CASSEGGNYGYTF. The CDR3 region has the DNA TGTGCCAGCAGCGAAGGAGGGAACTATGGCTACACCTTC.

This clonotype was detected a few times. The chain joins TRBV7-9 to TRBJ1-6, with unresolved D. The germline V gene encodes CDR1 SEHNR and CDR2 FQNEAQ (reference sequence). The CDR3 has 13 amino acids. Trimming stripped 5 bases from V and 0 bases from J, with 2 bases between. CDR3 in amino acids: CASSSSYNSPLHF. The CDR3 DNA follows: TGTGCCAGCAGCAGCTCCTATAATTCACCCCTCCACTTT.

The genes are TRBV7-2 and TRBJ2-6; a weak D match, TRBD2 (5 bases). CDR3 length: 12 amino acids. CDR1 SGHTA and CDR2 FQGNSA come from the germline V gene. Trimming removed 11 bases from V and 2 bases from J, with 7 bases in between. The CDR3 loop reads CAHGAGANVLTF. In nucleotides, the CDR3 is TGTGCCCACGGGGCTGGGGCCAACGTCCTGACTTTC.

The chain links TRBV11-2 to TRBJ1-6; D is unresolved. This CDR3 contains 13 residues. V was trimmed by 1 base and J by 8 bases, leaving 6 bases between them. Per germline, CDR1 SGHAT and CDR2 FQNNGV. The DNA of the CDR3 is TGTGCCAGCAGCTTAGGGCAGCATTCACCCCTCCACTTT. Translating gives CASSLGQHSPLHF.

The chain joins TRBV20-1 to TRBJ2-2; a possible D gene is TRBD2 (7 bases). The CDR3 is 14 residues long. Trimming removed 2 bases at V and 8 bases at J, with 15 bases between. Germline assignment: CDR1 DFQATT and CDR2 SNEGSKA (reference sequence). CDR3 nucleotides: TGCAGTGCTAGAAACGGTGGGGGGGCTGGGGAGCTGTTTTTT. This codes for CSARNGGGAGELFF.

This clonotype occurred a few times. This chain uses TRBV12-3 or TRBV12-4 with TRBJ1-2, with D hard to call. V lost 5 bases to trimming and J lost 2 bases, with 3 bases between them. The CDR3 covers 11 residues. The CDR3 sequence is CASSQNYGYTF. The CDR3 DNA is TGTGCCAGCAGTCAGAACTATGGCTACACCTTC.

This sequence joins TRBV12-3 or TRBV12-4 and TRBJ1-4, with D maybe TRBD1 (5 bases). The CDR3 runs to 14 residues. With 2 bases removed from V and 5 bases from J, the gap between germline ends came to 9 bases. CDR3 region: CASSLTGGNEKLFF. The CDR3, as DNA: TGTGCCAGCAGTTTAACGGGGGGGAATGAAAAACTGTTTTTT.

This clonotype was recorded a few times. The chain has TRBV20-1 and TRBJ2-3, with TRBD1 identical over 8 bases. V dropped 4 bases and J dropped 4; count of bases not matched to a gene: 10. In germline, CDR1 is DFQATT, CDR2 SNEGSKA (reference sequence). CDR3 size: 15 residues. CDR3 sequence: CSATPIQGASDTQYF. CDR3 DNA: TGCAGTGCTACTCCGATTCAGGGGGCTTCAGATACGCAGTATTTT.

The chain employs TRBV18 and TRBJ1-6; D unclear. The germline CDR1 and CDR2 sequences are KGHSH and LQKENI. V lost 1 base and J lost 9, with 13 bases in between. This CDR3 is 15 amino acids long. The CDR3 here is CASSPRIEGSSPLHF. CDR3 sequence (DNA): TGTGCCAGCTCACCACGAATCGAGGGTAGTTCACCCCTCCACTTT.

The chain combines TRBV11-2 with TRBJ2-5, with D perhaps TRBD2 (5 bases). The CDR3 extends over 12 amino acids. Germline V gene sequence: CDR1 SGHAT, CDR2 FQNNGV. V was cut by 8 bases and J by 5 bases, with 12 bases left in between. CDR3 amino acids: CASGSTMETQYF. In DNA, the CDR3 is TGTGCCAGCGGGAGTACCATGGAGACCCAGTACTTC.

This clonotype was recorded a few times. The chain employs TRBV20-1 and TRBJ1-3; D is unresolved. V was shortened by 3 bases and J by 0 bases, with 9 bases between the two germline ends. Germline V gene lookup returns CDR1 DFQATT and CDR2 SNEGSKA (reference sequence). The CDR3 spans 14 residues. CDR3 loop: CSASPTSSGNTIYF. CDR3 in DNA: TGCAGTGCTAGCCCAACAAGCTCTGGAAACACCATATATTTT.

The DNA of the CDR3 is TGTGCCAGCAGTGAAAACAGGGGCCAAGAGACCCAGTACTTC. This codes for CASSENRGQETQYF. The chain carries TRBV28 and TRBJ2-5; 7 bases map to TRBD1. This CDR3 is 14 amino acids long. The germline CDR1 and CDR2 sequences are MDHEN and SYDVKM. Trimming at V came to 5 bases and at J to 1 base, leaving 4 bases not matched to a gene.

This chain uses TRBV6-1 with TRBJ1-2, with 9 positions matching TRBD1. From germline, CDR1 is MNHNS and CDR2 SASEGT. J lost 5 bases, V lost 7 bases, and 8 bases had no gene match. This CDR3 comprises 14 residues. CDR3 nucleotide sequence: TGTGCCAGCAACCCGGGACAGGGCCTTTATGGCTACACCTTC. Amino acids: CASNPGQGLYGYTF.

The chain links TRBV7-9 to TRBJ2-3, with 7 bases lining up with TRBD2. The trim removed 3 bases at V and 1 base at J, leaving 4 bases unmatched. This CDR3 has 15 residues. CDR1 and CDR2 from the germline V gene are SEHNR and FQNEAQ (reference sequence). The CDR3 region is CASSFSSGGTDTQYF. CDR3 coding DNA: TGTGCCAGCAGCTTTTCCAGCGGGGGCACAGATACGCAGTATTTT.

The rearrangement uses TRBV7-2 and TRBJ1-2, with D possibly being TRBD1 (5 bases). The CDR3 runs to 17 residues. Germline CDR1 reads SGHTA; CDR2 reads FQGNSA. V lost 4 bases to trimming and J lost 8 bases, with 26 bases between them. Written as DNA, the CDR3 is TGTGCCAGCAGCTCAAACCGGACCCCCGCCGGGACGGGAGGCTACACCTTC. Amino acids: CASSSNRTPAGTGGYTF.

This clonotype was seen a single time. The chain links TRBV6-1 to TRBJ2-7; no definite D call. This CDR3 region has 13 residues. V dropped 6 bases and J dropped 4 bases, with 13 bases sitting between them. In germline, CDR1 is MNHNS, CDR2 SASEGT. The CDR3 region has the DNA TGTGCCAGCAGGCGACCGATTACTTACGAGCAGTACTTC. Translating gives CASRRPITYEQYF.